This T cell receptor (beta chain) was identified in a study of T cell responses to AZD1222 COVID-19 vaccine. Study-wide results and caveats: Only five or six AZD1222 recipients were seropositive at baseline. Breadth and depth of Spike-specific TCRs rose after two AZD1222 doses. There were mostly white British donors and more females than males, and clonal diversity was possibly underestimated.

As concerns this clone: Its antigen is as yet unknown.

Measured with immunoSEQ multiplex PCR; TCRdb has only the in-frame clones, and not every one. The sample carries 150,000 to 200,000 clones, approximately 90% recorded once. Germline V CDR1 and CDR2: MNHNY, SVGAGI (reference sequence). The CDR3 contains 16 residues. V dropped 7 bases and J dropped 0 bases, with 16 bases sitting between them. The starting material was peripheral blood, obtained 28 days after the second AZD1222 dose. This chain connects TRBV6-6 to TRBJ1-5; TRBD1 might be the D (6 bases). The origin of this receptor is an adult who received the AZD1222 COVID-19 vaccine. The chain's CDR3 is CASIKGQLDSNQPQHF. Here the CDR3 DNA reads TGTGCCAGCATTAAAGGACAGCTAGATAGCAATCAGCCCCAGCATTTT.